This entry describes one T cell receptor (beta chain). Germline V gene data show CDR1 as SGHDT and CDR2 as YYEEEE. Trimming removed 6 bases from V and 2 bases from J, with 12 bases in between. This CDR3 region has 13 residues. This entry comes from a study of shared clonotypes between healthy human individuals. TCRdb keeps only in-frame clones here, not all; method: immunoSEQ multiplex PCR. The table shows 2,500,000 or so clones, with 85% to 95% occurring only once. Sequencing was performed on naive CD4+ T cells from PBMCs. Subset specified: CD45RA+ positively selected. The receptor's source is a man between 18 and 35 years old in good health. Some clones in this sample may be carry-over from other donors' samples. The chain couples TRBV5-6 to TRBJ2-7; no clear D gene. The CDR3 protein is CASKYRSAYEQYF. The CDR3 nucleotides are TGTGCCAGCAAGTATAGGAGTGCCTACGAGCAGTACTTC.